This T cell receptor (beta chain) emerged from a study of early T cells in non-severe SARS-CoV-2 infection. Broader study findings: Reliance on VDJdb matching favored anti-spike CD8 responses; private and CD4 specificities were missed.

TCRdb independently ran MiXCR on the 5' RACE reads; one entry per CDR3 protein. There are some 58,000 distinct CDR3 sequences in the sample; over 9% occur only once, and less than 3.5% lies in the top ten. In the case of this clonotype: The antigen is not known.

Germline V gene sequence: CDR1 SGHAT, CDR2 FQNNGV. The J segment lost 5 bases and the V segment lost 1 base, leaving 6 bases of the junction unmatched. The CDR3 consists of 15 residues. J is TRBJ2-5 and V is TRBV11-2; TRBD1 agrees at 8 bases. This clonotype originated in an adult who was a healthcare worker with PCR-confirmed SARS-CoV-2 infection or an uninfected control (not recorded which). The sample consisted of whole blood, taken at baseline. The CDR3 region has the DNA TGTGCCAGCAGCTTAGGGTCAGGGGGCGTGGAGACCCAGTACTTC. Amino acids: CASSLGSGGVETQYF.